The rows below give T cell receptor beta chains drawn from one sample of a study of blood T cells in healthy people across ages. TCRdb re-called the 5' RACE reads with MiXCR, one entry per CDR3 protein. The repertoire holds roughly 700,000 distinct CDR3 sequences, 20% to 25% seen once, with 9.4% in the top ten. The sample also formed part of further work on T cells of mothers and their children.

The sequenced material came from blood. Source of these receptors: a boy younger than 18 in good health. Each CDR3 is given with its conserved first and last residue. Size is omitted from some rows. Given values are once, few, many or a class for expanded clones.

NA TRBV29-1 CSVVGRGLRGYTF
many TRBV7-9 CASSITGYNEQFF
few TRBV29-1 CSVEYPGEKLFF
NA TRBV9 CASSAGVVVYGYTF
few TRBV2 CASHRGGEETQYF
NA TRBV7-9 CASSYWTVETANTGELFF
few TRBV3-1 CASSPAGITNIQYF
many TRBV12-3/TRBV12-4 CASSSTSGSDEQYF
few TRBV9 CASSVGAGNSPLHF
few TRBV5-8 CASSFNSRTGLKTLFF
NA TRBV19 CATGTSGGTDTQYF
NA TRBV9 CASSVAFGGGAGEQYF
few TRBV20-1 CNARESSYNEQFF
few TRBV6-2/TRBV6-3 CASTRQVSYEQYF
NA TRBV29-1 CSGLGHGPYNEQFF
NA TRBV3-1 CASAPGQDNSPLHF
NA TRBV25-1 CASSGGSGQGGNEQFF
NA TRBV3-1 CASSHRSGGYEQYF
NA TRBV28 CASSWPVTHTTDNEQFF
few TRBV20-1 CSADLTAGGYLGTDTQYF
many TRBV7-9 CASSAGTGVYEQYF
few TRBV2 CASSRDRGTNYEQYF
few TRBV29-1 CSVEYLASGTSYNEQFF
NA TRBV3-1 CASSPSGDYNEQFF
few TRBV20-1 CSARGTGSDTEAFF
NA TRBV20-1 CSARDPRQGDEQFF
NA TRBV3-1 CASSLNWGQGSVKNIQYF
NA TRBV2 CAPATLRTSGGYTF
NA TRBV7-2 CASSFSGNMGTEAFF
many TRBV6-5 CASRPGQSYEQYF
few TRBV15 CATSRDGQDQETQYF